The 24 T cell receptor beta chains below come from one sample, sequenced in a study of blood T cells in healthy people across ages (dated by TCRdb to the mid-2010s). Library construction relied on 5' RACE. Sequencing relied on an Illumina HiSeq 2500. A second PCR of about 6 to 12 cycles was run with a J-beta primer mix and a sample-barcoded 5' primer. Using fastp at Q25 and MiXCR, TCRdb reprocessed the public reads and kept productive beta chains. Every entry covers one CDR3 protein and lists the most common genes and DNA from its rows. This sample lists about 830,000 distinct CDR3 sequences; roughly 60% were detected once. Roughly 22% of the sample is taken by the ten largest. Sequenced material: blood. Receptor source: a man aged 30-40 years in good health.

The CDR3 protein is CASSLWNSGANVLTF. CDR3 coding DNA: TGTGCCAGCAGCCTGTGGAATTCTGGGGCCAACGTCCTGACTTTC. This chain uses TRBV9 with TRBJ2-6; no definite D call. CDR1 and CDR2 (germline): SGDLS, YYNGEE. The ends were cut back, 4 bases at V and 1 base at J, with 9 bases in the middle. The CDR3 sequence is 15 residues long.

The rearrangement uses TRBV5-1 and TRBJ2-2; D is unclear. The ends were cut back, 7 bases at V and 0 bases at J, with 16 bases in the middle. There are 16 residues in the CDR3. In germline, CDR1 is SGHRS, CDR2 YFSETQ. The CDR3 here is CASASSGVSNTGELFF. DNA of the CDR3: TGCGCCAGCGCCTCTTCCGGAGTATCGAACACCGGGGAGCTGTTTTTT.

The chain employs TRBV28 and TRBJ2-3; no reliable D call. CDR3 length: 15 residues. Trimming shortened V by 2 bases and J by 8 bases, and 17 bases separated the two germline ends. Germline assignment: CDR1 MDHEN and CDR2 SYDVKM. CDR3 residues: CASSLPAEPPGTQYF. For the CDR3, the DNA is TGTGCCAGCAGTTTACCAGCAGAACCCCCAGGTACGCAGTATTTT.

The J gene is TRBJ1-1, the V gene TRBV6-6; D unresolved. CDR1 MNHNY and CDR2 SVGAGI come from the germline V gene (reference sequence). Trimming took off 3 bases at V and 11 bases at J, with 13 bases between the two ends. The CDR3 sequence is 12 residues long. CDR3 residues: CASSYVSGHAFF. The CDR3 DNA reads TGTGCCAGCAGTTATGTGTCGGGTCACGCTTTCTTT.

This CDR3 is CASILDRAGSPLHF. In nucleotides, the CDR3 is TGTGCCAGCATCCTGGACAGGGCAGGATCACCCCTCCACTTT. J is TRBJ1-6 and V is TRBV6-2 or TRBV6-3, with TRBD1 matching over 8 bases. Germline V gene data show CDR1 as MNHEY and CDR2 as SVGEGT. The CDR3 has 14 amino acids. The trim removed 7 bases at V and 10 bases at J, leaving 9 bases unmatched.

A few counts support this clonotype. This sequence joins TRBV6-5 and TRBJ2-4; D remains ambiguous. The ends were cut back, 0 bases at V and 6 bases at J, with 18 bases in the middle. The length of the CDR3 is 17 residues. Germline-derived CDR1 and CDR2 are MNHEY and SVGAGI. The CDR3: CASSYSRSGVGINIQYF. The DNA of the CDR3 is TGTGCCAGCAGTTACTCTCGTTCTGGAGTTGGTATAAACATTCAGTACTTC.

CDR3 protein: CASSHLYNEQFF. Here the CDR3 DNA reads TGTGCCAGCAGCCACCTATACAATGAGCAGTTCTTC. The V and J genes are TRBV3-1 and TRBJ2-1; D remains ambiguous. V shed 3 bases and J shed 4 bases, with 4 bases lying between them. This CDR3 is 12 amino acids long. CDR1 is LGHDT and CDR2 is YNNKEL in the germline V gene (reference sequence).

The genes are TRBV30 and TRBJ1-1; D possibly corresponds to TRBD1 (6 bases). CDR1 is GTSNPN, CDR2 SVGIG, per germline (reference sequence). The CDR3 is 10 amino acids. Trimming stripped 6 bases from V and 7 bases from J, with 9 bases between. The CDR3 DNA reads TGTGCCTGTCGGGGGCTTGAAGCTTTCTTT. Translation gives CACRGLEAFF.

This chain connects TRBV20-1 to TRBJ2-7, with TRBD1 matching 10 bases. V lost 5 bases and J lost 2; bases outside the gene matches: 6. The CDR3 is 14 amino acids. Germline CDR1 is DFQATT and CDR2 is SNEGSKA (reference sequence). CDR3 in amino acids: CSAEAGTGAYEQYF. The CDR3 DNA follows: TGCAGTGCTGAAGCCGGGACAGGGGCCTACGAGCAGTACTTC.

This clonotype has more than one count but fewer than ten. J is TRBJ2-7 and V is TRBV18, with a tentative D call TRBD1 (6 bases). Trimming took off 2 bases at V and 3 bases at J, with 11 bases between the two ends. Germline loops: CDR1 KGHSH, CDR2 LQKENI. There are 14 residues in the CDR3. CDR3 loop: CASSPKGDLYEQYF. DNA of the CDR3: TGTGCCAGCTCACCAAAGGGGGATCTCTACGAGCAGTACTTC.

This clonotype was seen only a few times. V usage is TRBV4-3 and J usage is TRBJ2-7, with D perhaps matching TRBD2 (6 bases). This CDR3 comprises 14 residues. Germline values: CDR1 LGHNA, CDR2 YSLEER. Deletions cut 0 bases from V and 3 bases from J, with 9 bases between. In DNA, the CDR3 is TGCGCCAGCAGCCAAGAGGGTAGCGGCTACGAGCAGTACTTC. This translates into CASSQEGSGYEQYF.

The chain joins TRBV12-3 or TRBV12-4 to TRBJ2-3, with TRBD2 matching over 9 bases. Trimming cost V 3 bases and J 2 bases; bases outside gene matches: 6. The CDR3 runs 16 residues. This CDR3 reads CASSLGAGGNTDTQYF. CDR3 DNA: TGTGCCAGCAGTTTGGGGGCGGGGGGGAACACAGATACGCAGTATTTT.

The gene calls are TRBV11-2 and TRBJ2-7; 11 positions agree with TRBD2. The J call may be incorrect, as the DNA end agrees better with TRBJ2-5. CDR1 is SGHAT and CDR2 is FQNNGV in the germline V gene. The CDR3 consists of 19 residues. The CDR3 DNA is TGTGCCAGCAGCTATGACGGACTAGCGGGTACCCAGGGGAAAGAGACCCAGTACTTC. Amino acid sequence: CASSYDGLAGTQGKETQYF.

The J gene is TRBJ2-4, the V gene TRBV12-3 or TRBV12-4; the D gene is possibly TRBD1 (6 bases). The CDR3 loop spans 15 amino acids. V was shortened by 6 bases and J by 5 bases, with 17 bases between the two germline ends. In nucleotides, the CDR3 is TGTGCCAGCAGCCCCCAGGAAGGGGGACAAAACATTCAGTACTTC. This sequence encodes CASSPQEGGQNIQYF.

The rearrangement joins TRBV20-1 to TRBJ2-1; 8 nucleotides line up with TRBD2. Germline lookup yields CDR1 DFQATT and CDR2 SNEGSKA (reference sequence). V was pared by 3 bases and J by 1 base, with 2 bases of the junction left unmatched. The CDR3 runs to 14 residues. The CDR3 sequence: CSARIAGSYNEQFF. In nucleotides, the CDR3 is TGCAGTGCTAGGATAGCGGGGTCCTACAATGAGCAGTTCTTC.

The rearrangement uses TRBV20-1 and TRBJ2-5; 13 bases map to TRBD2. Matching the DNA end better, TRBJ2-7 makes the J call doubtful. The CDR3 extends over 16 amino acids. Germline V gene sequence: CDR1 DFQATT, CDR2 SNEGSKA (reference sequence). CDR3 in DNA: TGCAGTGCTGCGACTAGCGGGAGGAAATCGGCGGACGAGCAGTACTTC. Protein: CSAATSGRKSADEQYF.

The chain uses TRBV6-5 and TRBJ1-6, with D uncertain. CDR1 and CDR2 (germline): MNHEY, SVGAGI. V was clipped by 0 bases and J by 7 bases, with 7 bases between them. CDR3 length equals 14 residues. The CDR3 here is CASSYSSRNSPLHF. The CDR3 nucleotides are TGTGCCAGCAGTTACTCGAGTAGGAATTCACCCCTCCACTTT.

The CDR3 sequence is CASSFQQVVSSTDTQYF. DNA for the CDR3: TGTGCCAGCAGTTTTCAACAGGTCGTCTCTAGCACAGATACGCAGTATTTT. The rearrangement links TRBV6-5 to TRBJ2-3; D is possibly TRBD1 (5 bases). V lost 4 bases and J 0 bases, leaving 17 bases between the germline ends. Germline V gene data show CDR1 as MNHEY and CDR2 as SVGAGI. The CDR3 sequence is 17 residues long.

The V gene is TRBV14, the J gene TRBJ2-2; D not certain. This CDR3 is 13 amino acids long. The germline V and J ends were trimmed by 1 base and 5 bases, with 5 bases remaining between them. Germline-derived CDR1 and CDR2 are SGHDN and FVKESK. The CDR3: CASSQVRTGELFF. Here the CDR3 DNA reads TGTGCCAGCAGCCAAGTTAGGACCGGGGAGCTGTTTTTT. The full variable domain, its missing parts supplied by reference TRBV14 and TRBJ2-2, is EAGVTQFPSHSVIEKGQTVTLRCDPISGHDNLYWYRRVMGKEIKFLLHFVKESKQDESGMPNNRFLAERTGGTYSTLKVQPAELEDSGVYFCASSQVRTGELFFGEGSRLTVL.

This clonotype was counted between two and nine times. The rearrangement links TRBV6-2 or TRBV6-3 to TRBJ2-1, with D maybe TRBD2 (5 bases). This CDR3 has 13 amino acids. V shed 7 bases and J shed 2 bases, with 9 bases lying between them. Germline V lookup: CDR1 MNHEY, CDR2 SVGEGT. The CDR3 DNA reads TGTGCCAGCAAGGAGGAGGCCTACAATGAGCAGTTCTTC. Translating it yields CASKEEAYNEQFF.

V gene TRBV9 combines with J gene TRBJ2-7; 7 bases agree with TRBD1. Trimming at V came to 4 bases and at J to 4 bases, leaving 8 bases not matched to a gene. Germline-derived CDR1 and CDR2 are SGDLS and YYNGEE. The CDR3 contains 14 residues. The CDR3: CASSPQDRTYEQYF. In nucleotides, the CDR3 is TGTGCCAGCAGCCCCCAGGACAGGACATACGAGCAGTACTTC.

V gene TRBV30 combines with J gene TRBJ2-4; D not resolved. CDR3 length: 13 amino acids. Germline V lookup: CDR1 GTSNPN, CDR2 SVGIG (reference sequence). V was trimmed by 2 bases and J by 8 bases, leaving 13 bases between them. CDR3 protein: CAWSPAGLDIQYF. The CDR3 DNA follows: TGTGCCTGGAGTCCCGCCGGATTGGACATTCAGTACTTC. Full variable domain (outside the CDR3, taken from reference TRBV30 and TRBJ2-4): SQTIHQWPATLVQPVGSPLSLECTVEGTSNPNLYWYRQAAGRGLQLLFYSVGIGQISSEVPQNLSASRPQDRQFILSSKKLLLSDSGFYLCAWSPAGLDIQYFGAGTRLSVL.

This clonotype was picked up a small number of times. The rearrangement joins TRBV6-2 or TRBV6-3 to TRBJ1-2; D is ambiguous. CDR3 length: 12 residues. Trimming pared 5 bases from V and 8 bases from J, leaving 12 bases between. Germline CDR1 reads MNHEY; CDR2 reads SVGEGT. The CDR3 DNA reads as TGTGCCAGCAGTCCCCTTGGCTGGGGCTACACCTTC. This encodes CASSPLGWGYTF.

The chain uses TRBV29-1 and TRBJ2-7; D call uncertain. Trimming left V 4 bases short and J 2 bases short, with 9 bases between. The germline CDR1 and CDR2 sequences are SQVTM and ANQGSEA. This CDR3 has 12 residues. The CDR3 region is CSVAANTYEQYF. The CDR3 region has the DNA TGCAGCGTTGCCGCGAATACCTACGAGCAGTACTTC.